This T cell receptor (beta chain) was recorded in a study of Tregs in tolerant kidney transplant recipients. Repertoires were generated with immunoSEQ multiplex PCR, while TCRdb's copy carries only in-frame clones and drops some. The sample shows around 86,000 clones, 90% to 95% of them seen only once. The CDR3 is 14 residues long. Trimming removed 5 bases at V and 3 bases at J, with 13 bases between. CDR1 and CDR2 from the germline V gene are SEHNR and FQNEAQ (reference sequence). Recipients received nonmyeloablative bone marrow transplants from related graft donors, with transient mixed chimerism. The source of this sequence is a human patient who received a combined kidney and bone marrow transplant. Some T cells may be graft donor cells. The source material was CD4+ T cells from blood (PBMCs), sampled 24 months after the transplant. The J gene is TRBJ2-5, the V gene TRBV7-9, with a possible D match to TRBD1 (6 bases). As DNA, the CDR3 is TGTGCCAGCAGCAGATGGGACACAGAAGAGACCCAGTACTTC. Its protein product is CASSRWDTEETQYF.